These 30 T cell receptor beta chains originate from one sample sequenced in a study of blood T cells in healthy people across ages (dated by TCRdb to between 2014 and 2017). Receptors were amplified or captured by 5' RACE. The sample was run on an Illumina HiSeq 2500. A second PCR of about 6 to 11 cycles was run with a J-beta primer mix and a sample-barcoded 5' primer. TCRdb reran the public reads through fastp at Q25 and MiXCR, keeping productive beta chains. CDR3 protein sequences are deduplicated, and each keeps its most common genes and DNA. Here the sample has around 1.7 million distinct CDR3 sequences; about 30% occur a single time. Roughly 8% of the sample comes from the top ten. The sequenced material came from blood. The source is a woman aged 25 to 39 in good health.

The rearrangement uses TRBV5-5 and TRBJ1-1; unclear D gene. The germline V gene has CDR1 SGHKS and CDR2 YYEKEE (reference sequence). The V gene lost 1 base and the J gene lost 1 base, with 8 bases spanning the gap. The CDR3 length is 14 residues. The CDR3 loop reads CASSLWGANTEAFF. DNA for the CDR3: TGTGCCAGCAGCTTGTGGGGTGCGAACACTGAAGCTTTCTTT.

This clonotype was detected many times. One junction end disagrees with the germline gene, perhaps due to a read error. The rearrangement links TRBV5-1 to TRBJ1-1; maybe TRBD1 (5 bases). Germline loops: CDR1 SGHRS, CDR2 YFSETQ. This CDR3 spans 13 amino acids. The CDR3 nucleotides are TGTGCCAGCAGTTTGGGGCCAGGCACTGAAGCTTTCTTT. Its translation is CASSLGPGTEAFF. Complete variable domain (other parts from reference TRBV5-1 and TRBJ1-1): KAGVTQTPRYLIKTRGQQVTLSCSPISGHRSVSWYQQTPGQGLQFLFEYFSETQRNKGNFPGRFSGRQFSNSRSEMNVSTLELGDSALYLCASSLGPGTEAFFGQGTRLTVV.

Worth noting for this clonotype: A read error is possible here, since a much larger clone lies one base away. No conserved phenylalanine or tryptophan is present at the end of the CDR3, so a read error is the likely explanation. The CDR3 protein is CASRPLSGGAGEQYC. CDR3 nucleotide sequence: TGTGCCAGCAGGCCCCTTAGCGGGGGGGCGGGAGAGCAGTACTGC. The V gene is TRBV6-1, the J gene TRBJ2-5; 11 bases agree with TRBD2. CDR3 length: 15 residues. V shed 6 bases, J shed 11 bases, and the junction held 14 bases outside the gene matches. The germline V gene encodes CDR1 MNHNS and CDR2 SASEGT.

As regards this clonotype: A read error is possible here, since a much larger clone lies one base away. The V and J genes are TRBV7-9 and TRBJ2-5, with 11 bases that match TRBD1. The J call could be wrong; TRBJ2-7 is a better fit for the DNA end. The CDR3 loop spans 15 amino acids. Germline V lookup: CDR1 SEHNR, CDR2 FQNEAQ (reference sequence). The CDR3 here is CAGSSTDRGPYEQYF. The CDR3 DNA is TGTGCCGGCAGCTCCACGGACAGGGGGCCCTACGAGCAGTACTTC.

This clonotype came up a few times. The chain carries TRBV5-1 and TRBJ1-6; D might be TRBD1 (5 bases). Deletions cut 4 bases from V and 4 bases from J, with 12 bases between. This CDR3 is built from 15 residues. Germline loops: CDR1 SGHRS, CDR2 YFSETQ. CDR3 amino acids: CASSAQGPYNSPLHF. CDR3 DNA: TGCGCCAGCAGCGCTCAGGGCCCATATAATTCACCCCTCCACTTT.

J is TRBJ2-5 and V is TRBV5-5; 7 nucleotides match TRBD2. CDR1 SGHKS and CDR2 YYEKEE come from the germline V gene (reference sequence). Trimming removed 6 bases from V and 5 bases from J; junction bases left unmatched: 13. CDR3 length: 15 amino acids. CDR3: CASTTWEGTSETQYF. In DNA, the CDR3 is TGTGCCAGCACCACTTGGGAGGGTACGAGTGAGACCCAGTACTTC.

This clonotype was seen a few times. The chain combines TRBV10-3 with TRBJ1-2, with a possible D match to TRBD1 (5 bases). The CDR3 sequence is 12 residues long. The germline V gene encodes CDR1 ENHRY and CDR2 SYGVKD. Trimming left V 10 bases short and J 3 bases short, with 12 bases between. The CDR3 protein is CATSGGDYGYTF. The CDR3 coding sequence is TGTGCCACTTCCGGAGGGGACTATGGCTACACCTTC.

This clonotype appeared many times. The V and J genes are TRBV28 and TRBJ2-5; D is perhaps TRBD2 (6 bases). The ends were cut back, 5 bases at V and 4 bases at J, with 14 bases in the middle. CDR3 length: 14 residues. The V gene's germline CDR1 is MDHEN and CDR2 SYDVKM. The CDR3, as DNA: TGTGCCAGCAGTCCCTCCTTGGGGGGAGAGACCCAGTACTTC. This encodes CASSPSLGGETQYF.

Written as DNA, the CDR3 is TGCAGTGCTAGCGCGGGACAGGGGGCCATTGAGCAGTACTTC. Translating gives CSASAGQGAIEQYF. The rearrangement joins TRBV20-1 to TRBJ2-7; 12 bases line up with TRBD1. This CDR3 comprises 14 residues. The J segment lost 7 bases and the V segment lost 3 bases, leaving 7 bases of the junction unmatched. Germline values: CDR1 DFQATT, CDR2 SNEGSKA (reference sequence).

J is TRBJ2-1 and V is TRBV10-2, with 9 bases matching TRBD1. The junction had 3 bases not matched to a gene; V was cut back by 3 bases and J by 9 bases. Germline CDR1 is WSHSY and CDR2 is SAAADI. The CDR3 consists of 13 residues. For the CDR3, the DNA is TGCGCCAGCAGTGAACAGGGGGCGAGTGAGCAGTTCTTC. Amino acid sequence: CASSEQGASEQFF.

CDR3 in amino acids: CASTSPLAFGYNEQFF. As DNA, the CDR3 is TGCGCCAGCACCTCCCCCCTAGCTTTCGGCTACAATGAGCAGTTCTTC. The V call is TRBV5-1, the J call TRBJ2-1, with D tentatively TRBD2 (5 bases). Trimming shortened V by 6 bases and J by 3 bases, and 19 bases separated the two germline ends. This CDR3 has 16 amino acids. Germline V CDR1 and CDR2: SGHRS, YFSETQ.

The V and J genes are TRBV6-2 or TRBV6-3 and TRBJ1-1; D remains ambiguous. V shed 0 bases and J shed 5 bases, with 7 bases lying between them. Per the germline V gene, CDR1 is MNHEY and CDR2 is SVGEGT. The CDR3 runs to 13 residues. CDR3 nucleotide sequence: TGTGCCAGCAGTTACTCTCGCCAGACTGAAGCTTTCTTT. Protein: CASSYSRQTEAFF.

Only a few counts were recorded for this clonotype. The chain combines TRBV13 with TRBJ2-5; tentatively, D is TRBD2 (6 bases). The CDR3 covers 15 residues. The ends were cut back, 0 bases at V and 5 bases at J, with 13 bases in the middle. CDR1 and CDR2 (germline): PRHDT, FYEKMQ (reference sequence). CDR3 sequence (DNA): TGTGCCAGCAGCTTAGGCCTCGGGACTGCTGAGACCCAGTACTTC. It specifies CASSLGLGTAETQYF.

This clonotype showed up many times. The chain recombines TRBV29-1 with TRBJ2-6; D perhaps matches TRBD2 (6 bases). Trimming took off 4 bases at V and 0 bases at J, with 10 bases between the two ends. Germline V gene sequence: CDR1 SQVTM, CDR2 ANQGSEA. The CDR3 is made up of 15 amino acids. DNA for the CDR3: TGCAGCGTTGGTCGGGGGAGCTCTGGGGCCAACGTCCTGACTTTC. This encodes CSVGRGSSGANVLTF.

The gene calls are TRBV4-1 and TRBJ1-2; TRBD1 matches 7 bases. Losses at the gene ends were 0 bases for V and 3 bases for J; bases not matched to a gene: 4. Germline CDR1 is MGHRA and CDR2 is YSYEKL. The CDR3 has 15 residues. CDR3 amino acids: CASSQDDREYYGYTF. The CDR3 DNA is TGCGCCAGCAGCCAAGATGACAGGGAATACTATGGCTACACCTTC.

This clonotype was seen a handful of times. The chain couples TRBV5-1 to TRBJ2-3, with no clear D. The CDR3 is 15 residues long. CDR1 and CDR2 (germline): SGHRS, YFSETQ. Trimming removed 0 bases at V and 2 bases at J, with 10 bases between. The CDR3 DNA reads TGCGCCAGCAGCTTGGGAGACACCGCCACAGATACGCAGTATTTT. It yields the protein CASSLGDTATDTQYF. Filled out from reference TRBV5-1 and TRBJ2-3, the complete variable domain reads KAGVTQTPRYLIKTRGQQVTLSCSPISGHRSVSWYQQTPGQGLQFLFEYFSETQRNKGNFPGRFSGRQFSNSRSEMNVSTLELGDSALYLCASSLGDTATDTQYFGPGTRLTVL.

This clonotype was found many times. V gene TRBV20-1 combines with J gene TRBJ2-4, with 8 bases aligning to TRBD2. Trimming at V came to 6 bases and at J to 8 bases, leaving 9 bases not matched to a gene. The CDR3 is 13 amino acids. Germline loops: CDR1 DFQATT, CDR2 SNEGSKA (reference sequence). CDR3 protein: CSARPLAGDIQYF. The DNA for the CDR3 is TGCAGTGCCAGGCCCCTAGCGGGTGACATTCAGTACTTC.

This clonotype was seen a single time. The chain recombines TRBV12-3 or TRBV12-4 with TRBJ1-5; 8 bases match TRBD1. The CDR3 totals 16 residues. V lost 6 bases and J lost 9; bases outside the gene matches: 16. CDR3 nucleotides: TGTGCCAGCAGCGACACCATCGGGACAGGAATTCCGCCCCAGCATTTT. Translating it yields CASSDTIGTGIPPQHF.

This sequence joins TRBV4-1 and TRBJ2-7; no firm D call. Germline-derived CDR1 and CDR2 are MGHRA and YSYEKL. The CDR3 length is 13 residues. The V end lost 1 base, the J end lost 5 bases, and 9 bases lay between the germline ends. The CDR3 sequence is CASSQVRQHEQYF. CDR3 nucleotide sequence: TGCGCCAGCAGCCAAGTCAGACAACACGAGCAGTACTTC.

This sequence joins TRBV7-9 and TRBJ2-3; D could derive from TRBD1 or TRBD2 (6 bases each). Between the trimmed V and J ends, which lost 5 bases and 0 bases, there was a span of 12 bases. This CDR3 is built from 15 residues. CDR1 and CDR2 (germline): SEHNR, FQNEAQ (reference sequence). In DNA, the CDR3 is TGTGCCAGCAGCCCGGGGGCCCGTAGCACAGATACGCAGTATTTT. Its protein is CASSPGARSTDTQYF.

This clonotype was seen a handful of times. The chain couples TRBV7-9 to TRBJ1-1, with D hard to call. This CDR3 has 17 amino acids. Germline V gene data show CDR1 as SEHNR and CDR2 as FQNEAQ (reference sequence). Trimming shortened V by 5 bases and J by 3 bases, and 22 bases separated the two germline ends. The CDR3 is CASSPRIGNKWDTEAFF. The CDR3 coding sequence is TGTGCCAGCAGCCCCAGGATTGGTAACAAATGGGACACTGAAGCTTTCTTT. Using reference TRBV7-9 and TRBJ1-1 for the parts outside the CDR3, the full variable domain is DTGVSQNPRHKITKRGQNVTFRCDPISEHNRLYWYRQTLGQGPEFLTYFQNEAQLEKSRLLSDRFSAERPKGSFSTLEIQRTEQGDSAMYLCASSPRIGNKWDTEAFFGQGTRLTVV.

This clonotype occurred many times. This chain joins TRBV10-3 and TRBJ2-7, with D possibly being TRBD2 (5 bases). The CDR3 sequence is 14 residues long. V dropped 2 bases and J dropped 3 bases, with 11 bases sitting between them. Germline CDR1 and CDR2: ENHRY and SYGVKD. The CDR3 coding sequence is TGTGCCATCAGTGAGACCGGGATGAACTACGAGCAGTACTTC. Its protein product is CAISETGMNYEQYF.

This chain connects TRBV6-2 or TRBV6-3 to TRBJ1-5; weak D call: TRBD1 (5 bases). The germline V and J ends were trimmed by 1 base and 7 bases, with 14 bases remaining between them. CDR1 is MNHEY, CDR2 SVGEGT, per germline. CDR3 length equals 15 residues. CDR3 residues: CASSYYPGGGQPQHF. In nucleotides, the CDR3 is TGTGCCAGCAGTTACTATCCCGGGGGGGGACAGCCCCAGCATTTT.

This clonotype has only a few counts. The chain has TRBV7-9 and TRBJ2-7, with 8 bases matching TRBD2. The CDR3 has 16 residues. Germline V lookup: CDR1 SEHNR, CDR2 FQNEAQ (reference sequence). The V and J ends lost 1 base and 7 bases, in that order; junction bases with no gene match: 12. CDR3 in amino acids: CASSLERISGTDEQYF. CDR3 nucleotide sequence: TGTGCCAGCAGCTTAGAAAGGATTAGCGGGACGGATGAGCAGTACTTC.

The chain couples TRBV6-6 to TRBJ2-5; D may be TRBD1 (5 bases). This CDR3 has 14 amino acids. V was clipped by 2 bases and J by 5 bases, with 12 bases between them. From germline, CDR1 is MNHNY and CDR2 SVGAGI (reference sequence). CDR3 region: CASSYGKGAETQYF. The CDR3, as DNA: TGTGCCAGCAGTTACGGAAAAGGGGCTGAGACCCAGTACTTC.

The CDR3 DNA reads as TGCGCCAGCAGCTTGATCAGGGGTACTAGGAACACTGAAGCTTTCTTT. It translates to CASSLIRGTRNTEAFF. The V and J genes are TRBV5-1 and TRBJ1-1, with a possible D match to TRBD1 (6 bases). With 1 base removed from V and 1 base from J, the gap between germline ends came to 14 bases. This CDR3 contains 16 residues. Germline CDR1 is SGHRS and CDR2 is YFSETQ.

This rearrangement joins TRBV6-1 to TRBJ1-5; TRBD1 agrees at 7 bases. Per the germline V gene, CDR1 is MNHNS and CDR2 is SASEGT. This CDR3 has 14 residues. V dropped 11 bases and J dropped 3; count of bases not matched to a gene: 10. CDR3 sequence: CAVHLTGPNQPQHF. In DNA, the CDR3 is TGTGCCGTCCACCTGACAGGGCCCAATCAGCCCCAGCATTTT.

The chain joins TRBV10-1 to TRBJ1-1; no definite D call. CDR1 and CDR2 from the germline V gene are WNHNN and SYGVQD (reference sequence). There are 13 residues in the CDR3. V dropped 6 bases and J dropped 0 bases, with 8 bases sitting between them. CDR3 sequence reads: CASRFDMNTEAFF. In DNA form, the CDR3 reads TGCGCCAGCAGGTTCGACATGAACACTGAAGCTTTCTTT.

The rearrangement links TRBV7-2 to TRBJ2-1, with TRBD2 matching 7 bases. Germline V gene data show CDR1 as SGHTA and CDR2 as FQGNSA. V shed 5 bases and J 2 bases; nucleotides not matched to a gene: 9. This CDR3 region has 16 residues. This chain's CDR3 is CASSLVRDYPYNEQFF. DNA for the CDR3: TGTGCCAGCAGCCTCGTCCGGGACTACCCCTACAATGAGCAGTTCTTC.

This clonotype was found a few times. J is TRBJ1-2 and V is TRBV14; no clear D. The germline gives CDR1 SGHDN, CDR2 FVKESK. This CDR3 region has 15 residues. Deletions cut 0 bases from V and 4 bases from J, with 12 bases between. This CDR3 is CASSQDNRESYGYTF. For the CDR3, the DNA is TGTGCCAGCAGCCAAGATAACCGGGAAAGCTATGGCTACACCTTC.